These 16 T cell receptor beta chains were all obtained from the same sample, sequenced in a study of blood T cells in healthy people across ages (dated by TCRdb to the mid-2010s). Library preparation was by 5' RACE. This sample was sequenced with an Illumina HiSeq 2500. The second PCR ran for about 6 to 12 cycles and used a J-beta primer mix along with a sample-barcoded 5' primer. Using fastp trimming at Q25 and MiXCR clonotype assembly, TCRdb reanalyzed the public sequencing data and kept in-frame beta chains. Entries that share a CDR3 protein sequence are merged under the most common genes and DNA. The sample table shows over a million distinct CDR3 sequences, and about 42% are seen once. The ten largest clones take up around 4% of the sample. The sample comprised blood. These receptors were collected from a woman between 18 and 29 years old in good health.

V usage is TRBV9 and J usage is TRBJ2-1, with 8 bases identical to TRBD2. Germline assignment: CDR1 SGDLS and CDR2 YYNGEE. This CDR3 has 15 amino acids. V shed 1 base, J shed 8 bases, and the junction held 8 bases outside the gene matches. CDR3 in amino acids: CASSVTGRAFDEQFF. CDR3 DNA sequence: TGTGCCAGCAGCGTAACCGGGAGGGCCTTTGATGAGCAGTTCTTC.

There are a few counts of this clonotype. CDR3 sequence (DNA): TGTGCTAGTGGTTTGGTACTCAGGCTAGCGTCGACTTACGAGCAGTACTTC. Encoded protein: CASGLVLRLASTYEQYF. This chain links TRBV12-5 with TRBJ2-7, with D possibly matching TRBD2 (6 bases). V was trimmed by 0 bases and J by 4 bases, leaving 19 bases between them. This CDR3 has 17 amino acids. Germline loops: CDR1 LGHNT, CDR2 FRNRAP.

This clonotype has at least ten counts. This sequence joins TRBV20-1 and TRBJ1-5; 8 bases are a match to TRBD1. V lost 6 bases and J lost 6; bases outside the gene matches: 4. This CDR3 is 12 amino acids long. Germline V CDR1 and CDR2: DFQATT, SNEGSKA (reference sequence). CDR3 in DNA: TGCAGTGCCCGGACAGGGAGTCAGCCCCAGCATTTT. Translation: CSARTGSQPQHF.

The V gene is TRBV20-1, the J gene TRBJ2-3, with D unclear. Germline loops: CDR1 DFQATT, CDR2 SNEGSKA (reference sequence). The CDR3 spans 14 residues. The CDR3 bases are TGCAGCTCTCCCGGGCGGTATAGCACAGATACGCAGTATTTT. It is translated as CSSPGRYSTDTQYF.

About this clonotype: This could be a read error, since a much larger clone is one nucleotide away. The chain has TRBV12-3 or TRBV12-4 and TRBJ2-5, with 8 bases identical to TRBD2. The CDR3 loop spans 13 amino acids. V was pared by 7 bases and J by 11 bases, with 12 bases of the junction left unmatched. The CDR3 nucleotides are TGTGCCAGCACGGCGGGGGGTTGGGATGAGCAGTACTTC. Translated: CASTAGGWDEQYF.

This clonotype occurred a few times. This rearrangement joins TRBV20-1 to TRBJ1-1, with a tentative D call TRBD1 (5 bases). The V and J ends lost 3 bases and 1 base respectively, with 15 bases between them. Germline-derived CDR1 and CDR2 are DFQATT and SNEGSKA (reference sequence). This CDR3 comprises 15 residues. The CDR3 DNA reads TGCAGTGCTAGCCTCCCCGGACAAACGAACACTGAAGCTTTCTTT. Translating it yields CSASLPGQTNTEAFF.

The chain uses TRBV5-1 and TRBJ2-1; possible D gene TRBD2, 6 bases. Germline lookup yields CDR1 SGHRS and CDR2 YFSETQ. The CDR3 has 12 amino acids. Trimming left V 4 bases short and J 8 bases short, with 10 bases between. CDR3 nucleotides: TGCGCCAGCAGCCTTAGGAGGGATGAGCAGTTCTTC. Translated: CASSLRRDEQFF.

This clonotype was seen more than once but under ten times. One junction end disagrees with the germline gene, perhaps due to a read error. The chain joins TRBV29-1 to TRBJ1-5, with D uncertain. The germline V gene encodes CDR1 SQVTM and CDR2 ANQGSEA. The CDR3 has 14 residues. CDR3 amino acids: CNVLTEDSNQPQHF. CDR3 nucleotides: TGCAACGTTCTAACAGAAGATAGTAATCAGCCCCAGCATTTT.

The chain carries TRBV12-5 and TRBJ1-5; D is undetermined. Looked up from germline, CDR1 is LGHNT and CDR2 is FRNRAP. Trimming removed 2 bases from V and 4 bases from J, with 15 bases in between. The CDR3 consists of 16 residues. CDR3 sequence (DNA): TGTGCTAGTGGTTTGAGTAGGACGACGGTAAATCAGCCCCAGCATTTT. Its protein product is CASGLSRTTVNQPQHF.

This chain uses TRBV25-1 with TRBJ2-5; D gene uncertain. Deletions cut 2 bases from V and 5 bases from J, with 15 bases between. Germline CDR1 MGHDK, CDR2 SYGVNS. The CDR3 has 15 amino acids. The CDR3 DNA reads TGTGCCAGCAGTGAACCTGCTGATACCAGCGAGACCCAGTACTTC. This gives the protein CASSEPADTSETQYF. Looking up the rest from reference TRBV25-1 and TRBJ2-5 gives the full variable domain: EADIYQTPRYLVIGTGKKITLECSQTMGHDKMYWYQQDPGMELHLIHYSYGVNSTEKGDLSSESTVSRIRTEHFPLTLESARPSHTSQYLCASSEPADTSETQYFGPGTRLLVL.

This clonotype was observed once. This chain uses TRBV5-1 with TRBJ2-5; 10 bases fit TRBD2. The CDR3 consists of 15 residues. Germline trimming cut 3 bases from V and 11 bases from J; bases unmatched to any gene: 13. Germline V gene sequence: CDR1 SGHRS, CDR2 YFSETQ. The CDR3 nucleotides read TGCGCCAGCAGCTCCACCTCTAGCGGGAGTAATGAGCAGTACTTC. It specifies CASSSTSSGSNEQYF.

The genes are TRBV6-5 and TRBJ1-2; the match to TRBD1 covers 10 bases. V gave up 6 bases and J gave up 6 bases; unmatched junction bases: 10. Germline V gives CDR1 MNHEY, CDR2 SVGAGI. The CDR3 runs 15 residues. DNA of the CDR3: TGTGCCAGCAGCCCTAGGGACAGGGGCTACAATGGCTACACCTTC. Translation: CASSPRDRGYNGYTF.

The chain carries TRBV5-1 and TRBJ1-1; D not certain. The CDR3 loop spans 13 amino acids. Germline assignment: CDR1 SGHRS and CDR2 YFSETQ. Trimming cost V 0 bases and J 11 bases, with 14 bases left between them. Here the CDR3 DNA reads TGCGCCAGCAGCTTGGAGACACCTGGACGTGCTTTCTTT. This translates into CASSLETPGRAFF.

In this sample, this clonotype turned up a few times. This rearrangement joins TRBV20-1 to TRBJ2-7, with TRBD2 matching 7 bases. V was clipped by 2 bases and J by 10 bases; unmatched bases: 17. The CDR3 loop spans 15 amino acids. CDR1 DFQATT and CDR2 SNEGSKA come from the germline V gene (reference sequence). CDR3 sequence reads: CSARKMAGEMVGQYF. The CDR3 DNA reads TGCAGTGCTAGAAAGATGGCGGGAGAAATGGTAGGCCAGTACTTC.

This clonotype showed up just a few times. The V gene is TRBV7-9, the J gene TRBJ2-1, with D perhaps matching TRBD1 (6 bases). The CDR3 extends over 16 amino acids. Trimming cost V 5 bases and J 0 bases, with 14 bases left between them. Looked up from germline, CDR1 is SEHNR and CDR2 is FQNEAQ (reference sequence). Written as DNA, the CDR3 is TGTGCCAGCAGCACGACGGGACAAAGCTCCTACAATGAGCAGTTCTTC. Translation gives CASSTTGQSSYNEQFF.

V is TRBV19 and J is TRBJ2-5, with TRBD1 as a possible D gene (5 bases). The length of the CDR3 is 15 residues. V was cut by 4 bases and J by 4 bases, with 16 bases left in between. Germline V CDR1 and CDR2: LNHDA, SQIVND (reference sequence). The CDR3 DNA sequence: TGTGCCAGTAGTAAGTCCGACAGTCTAGGAGAGACCCAGTACTTC. It yields the protein CASSKSDSLGETQYF.